These 8 T cell receptor beta chains were sequenced from one sample in a study of blood T cell repertoires in COVID-19. Produced via immunoSEQ multiplex PCR; TCRdb's table is partial and in-frame only. The sample has 95,000 to 100,000 clones, almost 85% seen once. Sequencing was performed on peripheral blood. These receptors originate from an older man with acute or convalescent COVID-19.

The chain combines TRBV7-6 with TRBJ1-6; D unclear. CDR3 size: 15 residues. Per germline, CDR1 SGHVS and CDR2 FNYEAQ. V dropped 5 bases and J dropped 6 bases, with 14 bases sitting between them. The CDR3 DNA sequence: TGTGCCAGCAGCGTACAGTCGGCGGGTAATTCACCCCTCCACTTT. It yields the protein CASSVQSAGNSPLHF.

The chain joins TRBV7-9 to TRBJ1-5; D not resolved. V was clipped by 5 bases and J by 5 bases, with 13 bases between them. The CDR3 contains 14 residues. The germline gives CDR1 SEHNR, CDR2 FQNEAQ (reference sequence). CDR3 amino acids: CASSHPPGDQPQHF. The CDR3 DNA follows: TGTGCCAGCAGCCACCCCCCCGGGGATCAGCCCCAGCATTTT. The full variable domain, completed using reference TRBV7-9 and TRBJ1-5, is DTGVSQNPRHKITKRGQNVTFRCDPISEHNRLYWYRQTLGQGPEFLTYFQNEAQLEKSRLLSDRFSAERPKGSFSTLEIQRTEQGDSAMYLCASSHPPGDQPQHFGDGTRLSIL.

CDR3 DNA sequence: TGCGCCAGCAGCCAAGCTGCAACTAATGAAAAACTGTTTTTT. Translation: CASSQAATNEKLFF. The rearrangement links TRBV5-1 to TRBJ1-4; D call uncertain. V was trimmed by 4 bases and J by 0 bases, leaving 7 bases between them. Germline CDR1 SGHRS, CDR2 YFSETQ. The length of the CDR3 is 14 residues.

This chain joins TRBV11-2 and TRBJ2-7; unclear D gene. Trimming pared 3 bases from V and 0 bases from J, leaving 9 bases between. The CDR3 covers 14 residues. Germline values: CDR1 SGHAT, CDR2 FQNNGV. The CDR3 region is CASSLRHGSYEQYF. In nucleotides, the CDR3 is TGTGCCAGCAGCTTGAGACACGGCTCCTACGAGCAGTACTTC.

This clone was picked up a small number of times. The chain carries TRBV11-2 and TRBJ1-4; D remains unclear. Germline values: CDR1 SGHAT, CDR2 FQNNGV. This CDR3 has 13 residues. V shed 0 bases and J shed 5 bases, with 4 bases lying between them. CDR3 region: CASSLDGNEKLFF. CDR3 sequence (DNA): TGTGCCAGCAGCTTAGACGGGAATGAAAAACTGTTTTTT.

V and J are TRBV19 and TRBJ1-3; TRBD1 aligns across 8 bases. This CDR3 contains 17 residues. V lost 5 bases, J lost 3 bases, and 12 bases stayed unmatched. CDR1 is LNHDA and CDR2 is SQIVND in the germline V gene (reference sequence). The CDR3 DNA is TGTGCCAGTAGTGTAAGGGACAGGCGTTATAGTGGAAACACCATATATTTT. Residues: CASSVRDRRYSGNTIYF.

This sequence joins TRBV7-2 and TRBJ2-1; 13 bases match TRBD2. The germline V gene has CDR1 SGHTA and CDR2 FQGNSA. V shed 5 bases and J 0 bases; nucleotides not matched to a gene: 7. This CDR3 has 18 amino acids. The CDR3 region is CASSKGLAGASSYNEQFF. In DNA form, the CDR3 reads TGTGCCAGCAGCAAAGGACTAGCGGGAGCGAGCTCCTACAATGAGCAGTTCTTC.

This chain connects TRBV16 to TRBJ2-1; TRBD2 matches 13 bases. Germline V gives CDR1 KGHSY, CDR2 FQNENV. The CDR3 spans 16 residues. V shed 4 bases and J 7 bases; nucleotides not matched to a gene: 7. For the CDR3, the DNA is TGTGCCAGCAGCCCCGGACTAGCGGGAGTTAATAATGAGCAGTTCTTC. Translation: CASSPGLAGVNNEQFF.